Listed here is a single T cell receptor (beta chain). The record originates from a study of blood T cell repertoires in COVID-19. Study at large: Acute and convalescent COVID-19 specimens originated in the United States, Italy and Spain. From T cells, B-cell-depleted T cells, or PBMCs came the material, which was cDNA or gDNA.

The authors' processing: The authors estimated nucleated cell counts from reference gene primer amplification. Some clones are missing from TCRdb's copy, which holds only in-frame ones; the method was immunoSEQ multiplex PCR. That table furnishes V, J and clone size, whereas the DNA furnished D and trimming. The data contain approximately 50,000 clones, roughly 84% of them singletons. The V gene's germline CDR1 is SGDLS and CDR2 YYNGEE. The CDR3 totals 18 residues. With V trimmed by 0 bases and J by 2 bases, 12 bases remained unmatched. The chain employs TRBV9 and TRBJ2-7, with 9 bases matching TRBD2. The sequenced sample was peripheral blood. The clonotype originates from a man aged 50 to 59 with active COVID-19. For the CDR3, the DNA is TGTGCCAGCAGCGTAGCAGCTAGCGGGAAGGACCTAACCTACGAGCAGTACTTC. It encodes CASSVAASGKDLTYEQYF.